A single sample is the source of the 2 T cell receptor beta chains below, sequenced in a study of T cells in tuberculosis (dated by TCRdb to the late 2010s). Libraries were constructed by the immunoSEQ multiplex PCR assay. TCRdb mirrors the immuneACCESS table, restricted to in-frame sequences. Some clones are absent from its copies; in checked studies, under half trace to an unresolved V gene, and the reason for the others is unknown. This sample comprises some 31,000 clones, around 90% of them detected only once. Of the sample, 6.8% falls within the top ten clones. The time point label corresponds to: new active TB diagnosis, blood taken before or within 7 days of starting treatment. The sample was PBMCs, taken at tuberculosis diagnosis. These TCRs come from an adult with tuberculosis.

The genes are TRBV30 and TRBJ1-5, with a tentative D call TRBD1 (5 bases). V lost 2 bases to trimming and J lost 0 bases, with 11 bases between them. Germline CDR1 is GTSNPN and CDR2 is SVGIG (reference sequence). The CDR3 has 15 amino acids. CDR3 in DNA: TGTGCCTGGAGTCAGGGACTGTCTAGCAATCAGCCCCAGCATTTT. Encoded protein: CAWSQGLSSNQPQHF.

The V and J genes are TRBV7-2 and TRBJ1-1, with TRBD1 as a possible D gene (6 bases). Germline CDR1 and CDR2: SGHTA and FQGNSA. Trimming pared 5 bases from V and 5 bases from J, leaving 12 bases between. The CDR3 is 13 residues long. DNA of the CDR3: TGTGCCAGCAGCCACGTACAGGGAACTGAAGCTTTCTTT. Residues: CASSHVQGTEAFF.